The sequence of this TCR beta chain was determined in a study of cytomegalovirus exposure and HLA in healthy donors. Both 60 Vbeta primers and 13 Jbeta primers went into the PCR. Measured with immunoSEQ multiplex PCR; TCRdb has only the in-frame clones, and not every one. The table lists about 140,000 clones. Sequenced material: PBMCs. The sequence came from a young woman in good health and CMV-seronegative.

CDR3 sequence: CASSTETSYEQYF. Here the CDR3 DNA reads TGTGCCAGCAGCACTGAAACGTCCTACGAGCAGTACTTC. The V call is TRBV9, the J call TRBJ2-7; D gene ambiguous. The CDR3 covers 13 residues. Germline-derived CDR1 and CDR2 are SGDLS and YYNGEE. Trimming left V 4 bases short and J 1 base short, with 9 bases between.